Listed below are T cell receptor beta chains from one sample, sequenced in a study of cytomegalovirus exposure and HLA in healthy donors. The data were produced by immunoSEQ multiplex PCR, yet TCRdb's version contains in-frame clones alone and is incomplete. The sample holds roughly 200,000 clones; just over 75% are singletons and the top ten take 1.5% to 2%. Sample: PBMCs. Receptors originate from a young man in good health and CMV-seronegative. Both conserved end residues are part of each CDR3. Each record gives: CDR3 DNA, CDR3 protein, CDR3 length, D gene, V gene, J gene, clone size. D genes are given only for firm matches. Clone size is not always given. Where it is, it says once, few, many or a class for expanded clones.

CDR3nt: TGCAGCGTCCGCGGGGGTTCCTACGAGCAGTACTTC
CDR3aa: CSVRGGSYEQYF
len: 12
d_gene: TRBD2
v_gene: TRBV29-1
j_gene: TRBJ2-7
abundance: few

CDR3nt: TGTGCCAGCAGCTTAGAAAGGCCGGGACAGCTGAACACCGGGGAGCTGTTTTTT
CDR3aa: CASSLERPGQLNTGELFF
len: 18
d_gene: TRBD1
v_gene: TRBV13
j_gene: TRBJ2-2
abundance: NA

CDR3nt: TGTGCCAGCAGTCCCGGGAGTACGCAGTATTTT
CDR3aa: CASSPGSTQYF
len: 11
d_gene: NA
v_gene: TRBV6-5
j_gene: TRBJ2-3
abundance: NA

CDR3nt: TGTGCCAGCAGCGTGGGGGGGGTTGGAGAGACCCAGTACTTC
CDR3aa: CASSVGGVGETQYF
len: 14
d_gene: NA
v_gene: TRBV21-1
j_gene: TRBJ2-5
abundance: NA

CDR3nt: TGTTCCAGCAGCATACAAGCGGGAGCCACCGCTGGCGAGCAGTACTTC
CDR3aa: CSSSIQAGATAGEQYF
len: 16
d_gene: TRBD2
v_gene: TRBV7-9
j_gene: TRBJ2-7
abundance: NA

CDR3nt: TGTGCCAGCAGTTATTCCGGGTCCCAGCCCTACGAGCAGTACTTC
CDR3aa: CASSYSGSQPYEQYF
len: 15
d_gene: NA
v_gene: TRBV6-5
j_gene: TRBJ2-7
abundance: NA

CDR3nt: TGTGCCAGCTCTATGACACTAGTAACTCCCTTCGAGCAGTACTTC
CDR3aa: CASSMTLVTPFEQYF
len: 15
d_gene: NA
v_gene: TRBV18
j_gene: TRBJ2-7
abundance: NA

CDR3nt: TGTGCTAGTGGTTTGGTAATTGGGCTAGCGGGACTAGATACGCAGTATTTT
CDR3aa: CASGLVIGLAGLDTQYF
len: 17
d_gene: TRBD2
v_gene: TRBV12-5
j_gene: TRBJ2-3
abundance: NA

CDR3nt: TGTGCCAGCAGCATTAGCCCCCGGGACAGGGCTGCTAATTCACCCCTCCACTTT
CDR3aa: CASSISPRDRAANSPLHF
len: 18
d_gene: TRBD1
v_gene: TRBV9
j_gene: TRBJ1-6
abundance: NA

CDR3nt: TGCAGCGTTGAAGAGTGGCTCGGTGGGAGCGCCTACGAGCAGTACTTC
CDR3aa: CSVEEWLGGSAYEQYF
len: 16
d_gene: NA
v_gene: TRBV29-1
j_gene: TRBJ2-7
abundance: NA

CDR3nt: TGCAGCGTTCCCGGGGGACGTCGCGAGCAGTACTTC
CDR3aa: CSVPGGRREQYF
len: 12
d_gene: NA
v_gene: TRBV29-1
j_gene: TRBJ2-7
abundance: few

CDR3nt: TGTGCCAGCGGACCCGCAGGGTTCCACGAGCAGTACTTC
CDR3aa: CASGPAGFHEQYF
len: 13
d_gene: NA
v_gene: TRBV5-4
j_gene: TRBJ2-7
abundance: NA

CDR3nt: TGTGCCAGTAGTTTAGCGGGAGGCTATGAGCAGTTCTTC
CDR3aa: CASSLAGGYEQFF
len: 13
d_gene: TRBD2
v_gene: TRBV19
j_gene: TRBJ2-1
abundance: NA

CDR3nt: TGTGCCACCAGCGCACAGACTAGCGGGAGCCACAATGAGCAGTTCTTC
CDR3aa: CATSAQTSGSHNEQFF
len: 16
d_gene: TRBD2
v_gene: TRBV15
j_gene: TRBJ2-1
abundance: NA

CDR3nt: TGCGCCAGCAGCCAAGCCGCAGGGCGCGCTAACTATGGCTACACCTTC
CDR3aa: CASSQAAGRANYGYTF
len: 16
d_gene: NA
v_gene: TRBV4-1
j_gene: TRBJ1-2
abundance: NA

CDR3nt: TGTGCCATCAGTGACCTTGGAGGAACCTACGAGCAGTACTTC
CDR3aa: CAISDLGGTYEQYF
len: 14
d_gene: NA
v_gene: TRBV10-3
j_gene: TRBJ2-7
abundance: once

CDR3nt: TGTGCCAGTAGTATGTCTCAGGGAACCTCCTACGAGCAGTACTTC
CDR3aa: CASSMSQGTSYEQYF
len: 15
d_gene: NA
v_gene: TRBV19
j_gene: TRBJ2-7
abundance: NA

CDR3nt: TGCGCCAGCAGCCGCCTAGAGAGGTGGGAGGGCCCCCACGAGCAGTACTTC
CDR3aa: CASSRLERWEGPHEQYF
len: 17
d_gene: TRBD2
v_gene: TRBV4-1
j_gene: TRBJ2-7
abundance: NA

CDR3nt: TGTGCCAGCAGCTTCTTGCCGGGAGCGGGGCAAGAGACCCAGTACTTC
CDR3aa: CASSFLPGAGQETQYF
len: 16
d_gene: TRBD2
v_gene: TRBV7-9
j_gene: TRBJ2-5
abundance: NA

CDR3nt: TGTGCCAGCAGTGGACAGATTTCGATCCTTGGTGAGCAGTTCTTC
CDR3aa: CASSGQISILGEQFF
len: 15
d_gene: NA
v_gene: TRBV6-1
j_gene: TRBJ2-1
abundance: NA

CDR3nt: TGTGCCAGCAGTTTACAGGGAAGAACTAATGAAAAACTGTTTTTT
CDR3aa: CASSLQGRTNEKLFF
len: 15
d_gene: NA
v_gene: TRBV28
j_gene: TRBJ1-4
abundance: NA

CDR3nt: TGCGCCAGCAGCTTGGCCGAAGTTCTACATGGCTACACCTTC
CDR3aa: CASSLAEVLHGYTF
len: 14
d_gene: NA
v_gene: TRBV5-1
j_gene: TRBJ1-2
abundance: NA

CDR3nt: TGCGCCAGCAGCCCAACAACGGGGGGATTCGGCGGCTACACCTTC
CDR3aa: CASSPTTGGFGGYTF
len: 15
d_gene: NA
v_gene: TRBV5-1
j_gene: TRBJ1-2
abundance: once

CDR3nt: TGTGCCAGCAGTGAACGGGTGGGTGGGAACACCGGGGAGCTGTTTTTT
CDR3aa: CASSERVGGNTGELFF
len: 16
d_gene: NA
v_gene: TRBV6-1
j_gene: TRBJ2-2
abundance: NA

CDR3nt: TGTGCCAGTAGTGTCATTAACACCGGGGAGCTGTTTTTT
CDR3aa: CASSVINTGELFF
len: 13
d_gene: NA
v_gene: TRBV19
j_gene: TRBJ2-2
abundance: few

CDR3nt: TGCGCCAGCAGTGGGACTAGCGGGAGGGCAGATACGCAGTATTTT
CDR3aa: CASSGTSGRADTQYF
len: 15
d_gene: TRBD2
v_gene: TRBV10-2
j_gene: TRBJ2-3
abundance: NA

CDR3nt: TGTGCCAGCAGTGAAACAACTGAAGCTTTCTTT
CDR3aa: CASSETTEAFF
len: 11
d_gene: NA
v_gene: TRBV6-1
j_gene: TRBJ1-1
abundance: NA

CDR3nt: TGTGCCAGCAGTGAGGGAGGCGGGAATCAGCCCCAGCATTTT
CDR3aa: CASSEGGGNQPQHF
len: 14
d_gene: NA
v_gene: TRBV6-1
j_gene: TRBJ1-5
abundance: NA

CDR3nt: TGTGCCAGTAGTATTTCACCCGGACAGACCTATGGCTACACCTTC
CDR3aa: CASSISPGQTYGYTF
len: 15
d_gene: NA
v_gene: TRBV19
j_gene: TRBJ1-2
abundance: few

CDR3nt: TGTGCCAGTAGTATAGCGGGGGACCACGCCGCCGAGCAGTACTTC
CDR3aa: CASSIAGDHAAEQYF
len: 15
d_gene: NA
v_gene: TRBV19
j_gene: TRBJ2-7
abundance: NA

CDR3nt: TGCAGCGTTGACCTAGCGGGAATGGAGACCCAGTACTTC
CDR3aa: CSVDLAGMETQYF
len: 13
d_gene: TRBD2
v_gene: TRBV29-1
j_gene: TRBJ2-5
abundance: NA

CDR3nt: TGTGCCAGCAGCCCAGTGTGGGGAGGTGAGCAGTACTTC
CDR3aa: CASSPVWGGEQYF
len: 13
d_gene: NA
v_gene: TRBV16
j_gene: TRBJ2-7
abundance: NA

CDR3nt: TGCGCCAGCAGCTTGGGGGGACAGGTGAACACTGAAGCTTTCTTT
CDR3aa: CASSLGGQVNTEAFF
len: 15
d_gene: TRBD1
v_gene: TRBV5-1
j_gene: TRBJ1-1
abundance: NA

CDR3nt: TGTGCCAGCAGCTTGAGGGACAGGGGGCTTGGTAACTATGGCTACACCTTC
CDR3aa: CASSLRDRGLGNYGYTF
len: 17
d_gene: TRBD1
v_gene: TRBV5-6
j_gene: TRBJ1-2
abundance: NA

CDR3nt: TGTGCCAGCTCACCAGTCCCGGGACTAGCGGGAGTTGGGGACACCGGGGAGCTGTTTTTT
CDR3aa: CASSPVPGLAGVGDTGELFF
len: 20
d_gene: TRBD2
v_gene: TRBV18
j_gene: TRBJ2-2
abundance: NA

CDR3nt: TGTGCCAGCAGCCCGGGACTTAGTTACTACAATGAGCAGTTCTTC
CDR3aa: CASSPGLSYYNEQFF
len: 15
d_gene: NA
v_gene: TRBV25-1
j_gene: TRBJ2-1
abundance: NA

CDR3nt: TGTGCCAGTAGTACCAATCAGGGGGCCCACGAGCAGTACTTC
CDR3aa: CASSTNQGAHEQYF
len: 14
d_gene: TRBD1
v_gene: TRBV19
j_gene: TRBJ2-7
abundance: NA

CDR3nt: TGTGCCACCCGAAAAGGGGAAAATCCCTACGAGCAGTACTTC
CDR3aa: CATRKGENPYEQYF
len: 14
d_gene: NA
v_gene: TRBV13
j_gene: TRBJ2-7
abundance: NA

CDR3nt: TGTGCCAGCAGTTACGGGACCGGAGGGGATGAGCAGTTCTTC
CDR3aa: CASSYGTGGDEQFF
len: 14
d_gene: NA
v_gene: TRBV6-5
j_gene: TRBJ2-1
abundance: NA

CDR3nt: TGTGCCGACATGTCAGGACAGGGGCGGAATGGCTACACCTTC
CDR3aa: CADMSGQGRNGYTF
len: 14
d_gene: TRBD1
v_gene: TRBV6-4
j_gene: TRBJ1-2
abundance: NA

CDR3nt: TGCGCCAGCAGGATGTCGGGAGGGAGGGCTTTTCACGCCGGGGAGCTGTTTTTT
CDR3aa: CASRMSGGRAFHAGELFF
len: 18
d_gene: TRBD2
v_gene: TRBV7-9
j_gene: TRBJ2-2
abundance: NA

CDR3nt: TGTGCCAGCAGCTTAGTCGGAGCGGGAGGGCCGGTTACGCAGTATTTT
CDR3aa: CASSLVGAGGPVTQYF
len: 16
d_gene: TRBD2
v_gene: TRBV7-3
j_gene: TRBJ2-3
abundance: NA

CDR3nt: TGTGCCAGCAGCCATCTCAGGGATTTGAACACTGAAGCTTTCTTT
CDR3aa: CASSHLRDLNTEAFF
len: 15
d_gene: NA
v_gene: TRBV7-6
j_gene: TRBJ1-1
abundance: NA

CDR3nt: TGTGCCAGCAGCTTAGAGGGATGGCAGGGAAAAGCTTTCTTT
CDR3aa: CASSLEGWQGKAFF
len: 14
d_gene: NA
v_gene: TRBV7-2
j_gene: TRBJ1-1
abundance: NA

CDR3nt: TGCGCCAGCAGCGTCCACCAGGGGGTTTACTCCTACGAGCAGTACTTC
CDR3aa: CASSVHQGVYSYEQYF
len: 16
d_gene: TRBD1
v_gene: TRBV5-1
j_gene: TRBJ2-7
abundance: NA

CDR3nt: TGTGCCAGCAGCTTGGCACTAGCGGGAGTAATAGGCTACGAGCAGTACTTC
CDR3aa: CASSLALAGVIGYEQYF
len: 17
d_gene: TRBD2
v_gene: TRBV5-6
j_gene: TRBJ2-7
abundance: NA

CDR3nt: TGTGCCAGCAGCGTAGCGGGAGCGGCAGATACGCAGTATTTT
CDR3aa: CASSVAGAADTQYF
len: 14
d_gene: NA
v_gene: TRBV9
j_gene: TRBJ2-3
abundance: once

CDR3nt: TGTGCCAGCAGTCGCCCGGGACAGGGTTACGAGCAGTACTTC
CDR3aa: CASSRPGQGYEQYF
len: 14
d_gene: TRBD1
v_gene: TRBV11-2
j_gene: TRBJ2-7
abundance: NA

CDR3nt: TGTGCCAGCAGTGAGACCGAGGTGGGACAGCAAGACGAGCAGTACTTC
CDR3aa: CASSETEVGQQDEQYF
len: 16
d_gene: TRBD1
v_gene: TRBV2
j_gene: TRBJ2-7
abundance: NA

CDR3nt: TGTGCCAGCAGTCCCGGGACAGGGATCGGCGGCAATCAGCCCCAGCATTTT
CDR3aa: CASSPGTGIGGNQPQHF
len: 17
d_gene: TRBD1
v_gene: TRBV28
j_gene: TRBJ1-5
abundance: NA

CDR3nt: TGTGCCCTAGCAGGCGAGACAGGGGGCTTGAATACGCAGTATTTT
CDR3aa: CALAGETGGLNTQYF
len: 15
d_gene: TRBD1
v_gene: TRBV6-1
j_gene: TRBJ2-3
abundance: NA

CDR3nt: TGTGCCAGCAAACCGGGAACGAACACCGGGGAGCTGTTTTTT
CDR3aa: CASKPGTNTGELFF
len: 14
d_gene: NA
v_gene: TRBV2
j_gene: TRBJ2-2
abundance: NA

CDR3nt: TGTGCCAGCAGCGAAACGACAGGGATTCAGGTCCCCGAGCAGTACTTC
CDR3aa: CASSETTGIQVPEQYF
len: 16
d_gene: TRBD1
v_gene: TRBV9
j_gene: TRBJ2-7
abundance: NA

CDR3nt: TGTGCCAGCAGTGAATTCCGGGGTAGGGAGCAGTACTTC
CDR3aa: CASSEFRGREQYF
len: 13
d_gene: NA
v_gene: TRBV25-1
j_gene: TRBJ2-7
abundance: NA

CDR3nt: TGTGCCAGCAGCGCCAGGGCGTACGAGCAGTACTTC
CDR3aa: CASSARAYEQYF
len: 12
d_gene: NA
v_gene: TRBV7-2
j_gene: TRBJ2-7
abundance: few

CDR3nt: TGTGCCAGCAGCGCGATAGGGACAGGAAATCAGCCCCAGCATTTT
CDR3aa: CASSAIGTGNQPQHF
len: 15
d_gene: TRBD1
v_gene: TRBV9
j_gene: TRBJ1-5
abundance: few

CDR3nt: TGTGCCAGCAGCCTCTCCCCGGGACACTTGAACACTGAAGCTTTCTTT
CDR3aa: CASSLSPGHLNTEAFF
len: 16
d_gene: NA
v_gene: TRBV7-9
j_gene: TRBJ1-1
abundance: NA